This entry lists 20 T cell receptor beta chains sequenced from one sample in a study of blood T cell repertoires in COVID-19. TCRdb's copy holds only in-frame clones and misses some; the assay was immunoSEQ multiplex PCR. The sample holds 100,000 to 150,000 clones; around 86% are singletons and the top ten take over 25%. Source material: peripheral blood. These receptors were taken from a woman older than 75 with acute or convalescent COVID-19.

This chain connects TRBV4-2 to TRBJ2-7, with D possibly TRBD1 on 5 matching bases. CDR1 and CDR2 (germline): LGHNA, YNFKEQ. There are 13 residues in the CDR3. The V end lost 5 bases, the J end lost 1 base, and 9 bases lay between the germline ends. This CDR3 is CASSAYRSYEQYF. The CDR3 DNA sequence: TGTGCCAGCAGCGCGTACAGGTCCTACGAGCAGTACTTC.

This clone appeared a single time. V gene TRBV9 combines with J gene TRBJ1-1; D possibly corresponds to TRBD1 (5 bases). The CDR3 is made up of 13 amino acids. The germline V gene has CDR1 SGDLS and CDR2 YYNGEE. Deletions cut 4 bases from V and 7 bases from J, with 14 bases between. CDR3 amino acids: CASSPSGGIEAFF. The CDR3 bases are TGTGCCAGCAGCCCCTCGGGGGGAATTGAAGCTTTCTTT.

CDR3 in amino acids: CASSSRGQMNTGELFF. CDR3 DNA sequence: TGCGCCAGCAGCTCCAGGGGACAGATGAACACCGGGGAGCTGTTTTTT. This chain connects TRBV5-1 to TRBJ2-2; TRBD1 aligns across 7 bases. This CDR3 is built from 16 residues. V gave up 3 bases and J gave up 1 base; unmatched junction bases: 6. Germline V gene sequence: CDR1 SGHRS, CDR2 YFSETQ.

The V and J genes are TRBV11-2 and TRBJ2-3; D possibly corresponds to TRBD1 (6 bases). The CDR3 totals 15 residues. V was shortened by 2 bases and J by 2 bases, with 11 bases between the two germline ends. Germline V gene data show CDR1 as SGHAT and CDR2 as FQNNGV. CDR3 sequence: CASSLFAGATDTQYF. The CDR3 DNA follows: TGTGCCAGCAGCTTATTCGCAGGGGCCACAGATACGCAGTATTTT.

This clone has more than one count but fewer than ten. The chain has TRBV9 and TRBJ1-2; 9 nucleotides line up with TRBD1. This CDR3 comprises 15 residues. Looked up from germline, CDR1 is SGDLS and CDR2 is YYNGEE. V lost 0 bases to trimming and J lost 4 bases; unmatched junction nucleotides: 4. This CDR3 reads CASSVEDRGFYGYTF. The CDR3 DNA sequence: TGTGCCAGCAGCGTAGAGGACAGGGGTTTCTATGGCTACACCTTC.

The chain is built from TRBV7-8 and TRBJ1-1, with D possibly matching TRBD1 (6 bases). The V gene's germline CDR1 is SGHVS and CDR2 FQNEAQ. The CDR3 spans 16 residues. The V end was cut by 2 bases, the J end by 4 bases, with 17 bases between. The CDR3 DNA sequence: TGTGCCAGCAGCTTACGATGGGCCCAGGGGATCACTGAAGCTTTCTTT. Its protein is CASSLRWAQGITEAFF.

The chain recombines TRBV28 with TRBJ2-3; 8 nucleotides agree with TRBD2. Per the germline V gene, CDR1 is MDHEN and CDR2 is SYDVKM. CDR3 length: 13 residues. In DNA, the CDR3 is TGTGCACTGCGGGGGGCTAGCACAGATACGCAGTATTTT. As protein: CALRGASTDTQYF.

This rearrangement joins TRBV6-5 to TRBJ1-2; 9 nucleotides match TRBD1. Germline assignment: CDR1 MNHEY and CDR2 SVGAGI. V gave up 11 bases and J gave up 5 bases; unmatched junction bases: 9. CDR3 length equals 13 residues. The CDR3: CAGGQGILYGYTF. The CDR3 DNA is TGTGCCGGAGGACAGGGGATATTATATGGCTACACCTTC.

CDR3 residues: CARSLARRAGEFYGYTF. CDR3 DNA sequence: TGTGCCAGAAGCTTGGCCCGTCGGGCAGGGGAGTTTTATGGCTACACCTTC. The chain links TRBV5-3 to TRBJ1-2; tentatively, D is TRBD1 (6 bases). TRBV5-3 is an ORF; its function is uncertain. V lost 0 bases to trimming and J lost 5 bases, with 20 bases between them. CDR3 size: 17 residues.

This clone has only one observation. The V gene is TRBV4-1, the J gene TRBJ1-2, with 8 bases aligning to TRBD1. Germline-derived CDR1 and CDR2 are MGHRA and YSYEKL. V shed 2 bases and J 5 bases; nucleotides not matched to a gene: 4. The CDR3 length is 14 residues. The CDR3 loop reads CASSQTGGFYGYTF. CDR3 bases: TGCGCCAGCAGCCAAACAGGGGGTTTTTATGGCTACACCTTC.

The rearrangement links TRBV14 to TRBJ1-1; the D gene is possibly TRBD1 (5 bases). This CDR3 contains 16 residues. V lost 1 base, J lost 3 bases, and 15 bases lay in between. Germline-derived CDR1 and CDR2 are SGHDN and FVKESK. CDR3 sequence reads: CASSQVGGRVYTEAFF. CDR3 coding DNA: TGTGCCAGCAGCCAAGTGGGCGGCAGGGTTTACACTGAAGCTTTCTTT. Filled out from reference TRBV14 and TRBJ1-1, the complete variable domain reads EAGVTQFPSHSVIEKGQTVTLRCDPISGHDNLYWYRRVMGKEIKFLLHFVKESKQDESGMPNNRFLAERTGGTYSTLKVQPAELEDSGVYFCASSQVGGRVYTEAFFGQGTRLTVV.

This chain uses TRBV12-3 or TRBV12-4 with TRBJ1-5; D gene uncertain. V was trimmed by 7 bases and J by 5 bases, leaving 12 bases between them. This CDR3 is built from 13 residues. The DNA for the CDR3 is TGTGCCAGCACCCAGGAGGCAGATCAGCCCCAGCATTTT. This codes for CASTQEADQPQHF.

The J gene is TRBJ1-1, the V gene TRBV7-2, with a tentative D call TRBD1 (6 bases). The germline CDR1 and CDR2 sequences are SGHTA and FQGNSA. This CDR3 is 14 amino acids long. V lost 3 bases to trimming and J lost 4 bases, with 12 bases between them. DNA for the CDR3: TGTGCCAGCAGCTTTCAGGGGCAGGGCACTGAAGCTTTCTTT. Translating gives CASSFQGQGTEAFF.

The chain combines TRBV5-1 with TRBJ1-1, with D possibly matching TRBD1 (6 bases). This CDR3 is built from 13 residues. CDR1 and CDR2 (germline): SGHRS, YFSETQ. V dropped 7 bases and J dropped 0 bases, with 10 bases sitting between them. For the CDR3, the DNA is TGCGCCAGCTCCACAGGGTTGAACACTGAAGCTTTCTTT. This sequence encodes CASSTGLNTEAFF.

The chain employs TRBV28 and TRBJ1-2; tentatively, D is TRBD1 (5 bases). CDR3 size: 10 residues. Germline V CDR1 and CDR2: MDHEN, SYDVKM. V was trimmed by 7 bases and J by 9 bases, leaving 9 bases between them. The CDR3 DNA follows: TGTGCCAGCAAAGCAGGGCGCTACACCTTC. Amino acids: CASKAGRYTF.

This chain links TRBV7-9 with TRBJ1-5; TRBD1 agrees at 8 bases. This CDR3 spans 15 amino acids. CDR1 and CDR2 from the germline V gene are SEHNR and FQNEAQ (reference sequence). The trim removed 3 bases at V and 7 bases at J, leaving 8 bases unmatched. CDR3 in amino acids: CASSLGQGAWQPQHF. The CDR3 DNA sequence: TGTGCCAGCAGCTTGGGGCAGGGGGCTTGGCAGCCCCAGCATTTT.

This chain joins TRBV5-1 and TRBJ1-2; 10 positions agree with TRBD1. CDR1 and CDR2 from the germline V gene are SGHRS and YFSETQ. There are 15 residues in the CDR3. V lost 4 bases and J lost 8; bases outside the gene matches: 11. In DNA, the CDR3 is TGCGCCAGCAGCCCGAATCGGGGACAGGGGTCCGGCTACACCTTC. Its translation: CASSPNRGQGSGYTF.

The chain links TRBV5-6 to TRBJ1-2; the D gene is possibly TRBD1 (5 bases). This CDR3 region has 16 residues. CDR1 is SGHDT, CDR2 YYEEEE, per germline. V shed 4 bases and J shed 4 bases, with 20 bases lying between them. The chain's CDR3 is CASSRRRPGVAYGYTF. DNA for the CDR3: TGTGCCAGCAGCCGCCGGAGGCCGGGGGTCGCCTATGGCTACACCTTC.

V is TRBV19 and J is TRBJ1-5; unclear D gene. The germline V gene has CDR1 LNHDA and CDR2 SQIVND (reference sequence). This CDR3 region has 16 residues. V was pared by 2 bases and J by 0 bases, with 11 bases between. The CDR3 reads CASSIPLAASNQPQHF. The CDR3 DNA reads as TGTGCCAGTAGTATACCCCTCGCGGCTAGCAATCAGCCCCAGCATTTT.

This clone is a singleton in its sample. This chain links TRBV28 with TRBJ2-1; no clear D. Germline loops: CDR1 MDHEN, CDR2 SYDVKM. The CDR3 has 12 amino acids. With 7 bases removed from V and 6 bases from J, the gap between germline ends came to 10 bases. CDR3 in amino acids: CASKETLNEQFF. Written as DNA, the CDR3 is TGTGCCAGCAAGGAGACCCTCAATGAGCAGTTCTTC.